This T cell receptor beta chain stems from a study of cytomegalovirus exposure and HLA in healthy donors. V was clipped by 4 bases and J by 2 bases; unmatched bases: 7. The CDR3 spans 15 residues. Germline CDR1 and CDR2: MDHEN and SYDVKM. With 60 Vbeta and 13 Jbeta primers, the PCR was carried out. The protocol was immunoSEQ multiplex PCR, while the TCRdb copy is restricted to in-frame clones and leaves out a portion. The data contain 120,000 or so clones, around 86% of them seen just once; the ten biggest clones take up more than 2%. Material: PBMCs. This receptor was identified in a man aged 30 to 45 in good health and CMV-seronegative. The rearrangement joins TRBV28 to TRBJ2-5, with 7 bases fitting TRBD1. CDR3 in DNA: TGTGCCAGCAGTTCACAGGGGACCCTGCAAGAGACCCAGTACTTC. Protein sequence: CASSSQGTLQETQYF.